The source of this T cell receptor beta chain is a study of CD8 T cells in Susac syndrome. Overall study: There were about six sequenced Susac syndrome patients with active disease and 8 or 9 in remission.

The CDR3 runs to 15 residues. V shed 0 bases and J shed 3 bases, with 11 bases lying between them. Germline values: CDR1 LNHNV, CDR2 YYDKDF (reference sequence). Study-wide results and caveats: CD4+ T cell repertoires in Susac syndrome exhibited no evidence of clonal expansion.

Random hexamers were used to reverse transcribe an amount of roughly 0.45 to 1 ug RNA. A single record per CDR3 protein comes from TCRdb applying MiXCR to the immunoSEQ multiplex PCR reads. The repertoire includes around 170,000 distinct CDR3 sequences, about 94% of them detected once, and 0.098% sits in the top ten. Sequencing targeted TCR beta in T cells from blood (CD8+ and CD4+). Details on this clonotype: The antigen remains unidentified.

The TCR comes from a human donor with Susac syndrome. The sequenced sample consisted of CD4+ T cells from PBMCs. The chain has TRBV15 and TRBJ1-1; tentatively, D is TRBD1 (5 bases). This CDR3 is CATSRDPRGHTEAFF. CDR3 bases: TGTGCCACCAGCAGAGATCCCCGGGGCCACACTGAAGCTTTCTTT.